This T cell receptor (beta chain) stems from a study of human T cells and chemical hapten exposure. This clonotype was seen repeatedly, ten times or more. Its antigen is currently unknown. As the library was built, unique molecular identifiers were attached to individual cDNA molecules. TCRdb reprocessed the RACE reads via MiXCR and lists one record per CDR3 protein. The sample lists about 40,000 distinct CDR3 sequences, over 9.5% seen once, with approximately 6.2% in the top ten. Study conclusions and caveats: There was no change with DPC sensitization in TCRs above 1 in 1000 frequency. Significantly more large CDR3 similarity clusters arose among expanded TCRs than among controls.

Time point of the sample: pre-sensitization, week 0. Described treatment: therapeutic diphenylcyclopropenone sensitization with weekly scalp DPC. Ahead of each patch test application, blood was drawn. The sample consisted of whole blood, taken in connection with sensitization to the hapten diphenylcyclopropenone (DPC). The sequence derives from a young man with alopecia areata. Some clones in this sample may be carry-over from other donors' samples.

The CDR3 sequence is CSAPLSVGGDNEQFF. In DNA, the CDR3 is TGCAGTGCCCCTCTGTCGGTGGGGGGGGACAATGAGCAGTTCTTC. The chain is built from TRBV20-1 and TRBJ2-1; 7 nucleotides match TRBD2. The CDR3 totals 15 residues. Per the germline V gene, CDR1 is DFQATT and CDR2 is SNEGSKA (reference sequence). Trimming cost V 6 bases and J 5 bases; bases outside gene matches: 13.